Below are 26 T cell receptor beta chains sequenced from a single sample in a study of relationships among human T cell subsets. TCR alpha and beta CDR3s were amplified from mRNA by semiquantitative ARM-PCR. Tagged nested gene-specific primers were used first, then communal superprimers amplified exponentially. Each CDR3 protein gets one entry after TCRdb re-called the multiplex PCR reads with MiXCR. Of over 14,000 distinct CDR3 sequences in the sample, around 62% were seen once. Sequences were obtained from total T cells sorted from blood. Receptors originate from a middle-aged man in good health.

This CDR3 reads CSAVGGLAGNEQYF. In DNA form, the CDR3 reads TGCAGTGCTGTTGGAGGACTAGCGGGAAACGAGCAGTACTTC. This rearrangement joins TRBV20-1 to TRBJ2-7, with 12 positions matching TRBD2. Germline lookup yields CDR1 DFQATT and CDR2 SNEGSKA (reference sequence). Trimming took 5 bases from V and 5 from J; bases not matched to a gene: 7. The CDR3 contains 14 residues.

This clonotype was observed a handful of times. The chain links TRBV12-5 to TRBJ2-1; no clear D gene. CDR1 and CDR2 from the germline V gene are LGHNT and FRNRAP. V was pared by 3 bases and J by 10 bases, with 7 bases between. This CDR3 is 11 amino acids long. CDR3 DNA sequence: TGTGCTAGTGGTTTAGGGCGGGAGCAGTTCTTC. Translated: CASGLGREQFF.

This clonotype has only a few counts. The J gene is TRBJ1-1, the V gene TRBV29-1, with 10 bases fitting TRBD1. The V gene's germline CDR1 is SQVTM and CDR2 ANQGSEA. Trimming removed 6 bases from V and 3 bases from J; junction bases left unmatched: 7. The CDR3 covers 14 residues. This chain's CDR3 is CSVFRQGADTEAFF. The CDR3 DNA sequence: TGCAGCGTATTCAGACAGGGGGCTGACACTGAAGCTTTCTTT.

The CDR3 here is CASSHGGGRDTQYF. The CDR3 DNA follows: TGTGCCAGCAGCCACGGGGGGGGACGAGATACGCAGTATTTT. The genes are TRBV11-3 and TRBJ2-3, with 8 bases aligning to TRBD2. The germline CDR1 and CDR2 sequences are SGHNT and YENEEA. With V trimmed by 5 bases and J by 5 bases, 6 bases remained unmatched. The CDR3 runs to 14 residues.

This clonotype was counted a few times. This chain uses TRBV7-9 with TRBJ2-1, with 14 bases fitting TRBD2. Germline V lookup: CDR1 SEHNR, CDR2 FQNEAQ (reference sequence). V gave up 3 bases and J gave up 6 bases; unmatched junction bases: 4. The CDR3 consists of 16 residues. The CDR3 spells CASSLPGLAGVNEQFF. The CDR3 bases are TGTGCCAGCAGCTTGCCGGGACTAGCGGGGGTCAATGAGCAGTTCTTC.

The V call is TRBV11-2, the J call TRBJ2-5, with 8 positions matching TRBD2. This CDR3 region has 15 residues. Trimming removed 3 bases from V and 6 bases from J; junction bases left unmatched: 9. CDR1 and CDR2 (germline): SGHAT, FQNNGV. The CDR3 spells CASSFGGGGPKTQYF. The CDR3, as DNA: TGTGCCAGCAGCTTTGGTGGCGGGGGGCCTAAGACCCAGTACTTC.

This clonotype was detected only a few times. The J gene is TRBJ2-3, the V gene TRBV6-1; 8 positions agree with TRBD2. There are 15 residues in the CDR3. The V gene end was trimmed by 1 base and the J gene end by 14 bases; junction bases not matched to a gene: 14. Per the germline V gene, CDR1 is MNHNS and CDR2 is SASEGT. CDR3 amino acids: CASSEEVDTGTSRYF. Written as DNA, the CDR3 is TGTGCCAGCAGTGAAGAGGTCGACACCGGGACTAGTCGGTATTTT.

This clonotype was counted only a few times. The CDR3 coding sequence is TGTGCCATTGGGACTAGCGGGGGAGATGAGCAGTTCTTC. Its protein is CAIGTSGGDEQFF. The rearrangement uses TRBV10-3 and TRBJ2-1; 14 bases align to TRBD2. Germline V gives CDR1 ENHRY, CDR2 SYGVKD. The CDR3 is made up of 13 amino acids. Trimming took 9 bases from V and 8 from J; bases not matched to a gene: 3.

This sequence joins TRBV11-3 and TRBJ2-5; 10 bases line up with TRBD1. Germline CDR1 reads SGHNT; CDR2 reads YENEEA. V gave up 5 bases and J gave up 6 bases; unmatched junction bases: 12. This CDR3 has 16 residues. The CDR3 region has the DNA TGTGCCAGCAGCCAGGGGGGGACAGGGGAAGGAAAGACCCAGTACTTC. Protein sequence: CASSQGGTGEGKTQYF.

Turning to this clonotype: No DNA is shown, since the ends of the CDR3 on it are uncertain; the CDR3 is the one TCRdb lists. CDR3 protein: CASSSSTGTEVDTQYF. V usage is TRBV6-5 and J usage is TRBJ2-3; the table assigns TRBD1, which was not confirmed against the DNA. With termini counted, the CDR3 has 16 amino acids. Germline V gene sequence: CDR1 MNHEY, CDR2 SVGAGI.

This clonotype was found once. This chain connects TRBV12-3 or TRBV12-4 to TRBJ1-5; D remains ambiguous. The V and J ends lost 6 bases and 5 bases respectively, with 8 bases between them. The CDR3 extends over 12 amino acids. The CDR3 here is CASSVGDQPQHF. CDR3 in DNA: TGTGCCAGCAGCGTTGGGGATCAGCCCCAGCATTTT.

The genes are TRBV11-2 and TRBJ2-7; D tentatively fits TRBD1 or TRBD2 (6 bases each). V was shortened by 5 bases and J by 1 base, with 18 bases between the two germline ends. The CDR3 is 16 amino acids. Germline CDR1 reads SGHAT; CDR2 reads FQNNGV. The CDR3 nucleotides read TGTGCCAGCAGCCCCATTCGGGGGCCCATATCCTACGAGCAGTACTTC. Translation gives CASSPIRGPISYEQYF.

The table lists this clonotype with a count of one. CDR3 loop: CASSFSASSGNTIYF. The CDR3 bases are TGTGCCAGCAGTTTTTCTGCCAGCTCTGGAAACACCATATATTTT. This chain links TRBV28 with TRBJ1-3; D uncertain. V lost 3 bases to trimming and J lost 0 bases, with 9 bases between them. From germline, CDR1 is MDHEN and CDR2 SYDVKM. CDR3 length: 15 residues. The variable domain in full, with the rest retrieved from reference TRBV28 and TRBJ1-3, is DVKVTQSSRYLVKRTGEKVFLECVQDMDHENMFWYRQDPGLGLRLIYFSYDVKMKEKGDIPEGYSVSREKKERFSLILESASTNQTSMYLCASSFSASSGNTIYFGEGSWLTVV.

This rearrangement joins TRBV6-5 to TRBJ2-5, with 7 positions matching TRBD1. V lost 5 bases to trimming and J lost 4 bases; unmatched junction nucleotides: 10. The CDR3 sequence is 15 residues long. Germline CDR1 is MNHEY and CDR2 is SVGAGI. CDR3 sequence reads: CASSKQGRIVETQYF. In DNA form, the CDR3 reads TGTGCCAGCAGTAAACAGGGGCGGATCGTAGAGACCCAGTACTTC.

V and J are TRBV11-1 and TRBJ2-5, with 11 bases that match TRBD1. V lost 5 bases and J lost 5; bases outside the gene matches: 7. The CDR3 has 15 residues. Germline V gives CDR1 SGHAT, CDR2 FQDESV (reference sequence). The CDR3 spells CASSPGTGGSETQYF. The CDR3 nucleotides are TGTGCCAGCAGCCCCGGGACAGGGGGTTCCGAGACCCAGTACTTC.

V and J are TRBV20-1 and TRBJ2-7; 7 bases map to TRBD2. Unmatched junction bases numbered 15, after V lost 4 bases and J lost 3 bases. CDR3 length equals 16 residues. The germline gives CDR1 DFQATT, CDR2 SNEGSKA (reference sequence). This CDR3 is CSAKYAFGLAVYEQYF. DNA for the CDR3: TGCAGTGCTAAATACGCATTCGGGCTAGCGGTCTACGAGCAGTACTTC.

This chain links TRBV30 with TRBJ2-7, with D possibly TRBD2 on 6 matching bases. The V end was cut by 5 bases, the J end by 6 bases, with 17 bases between. The CDR3 loop spans 13 amino acids. Germline assignment: CDR1 GTSNPN and CDR2 SVGIG (reference sequence). CDR3 protein: CAWQPGLFAEQYF. The CDR3 nucleotides are TGTGCCTGGCAACCGGGACTCTTCGCCGAGCAGTACTTC. Supplemented by reference TRBV30 and TRBJ2-7, the full variable domain reads SQTIHQWPATLVQPVGSPLSLECTVEGTSNPNLYWYRQAAGRGLQLLFYSVGIGQISSEVPQNLSASRPQDRQFILSSKKLLLSDSGFYLCAWQPGLFAEQYFGPGTRLTVT.

This sequence joins TRBV18 and TRBJ2-6; no clear D gene. V dropped 5 bases and J dropped 4 bases, with 12 bases sitting between them. This CDR3 comprises 15 residues. Looked up from germline, CDR1 is KGHSH and CDR2 is LQKENI. CDR3 sequence reads: CASSGEGMGANVLTF. Here the CDR3 DNA reads TGTGCCAGCTCAGGAGAAGGGATGGGGGCCAACGTCCTGACTTTC.

The rearrangement joins TRBV20-1 to TRBJ1-5; weak D call: TRBD1 (5 bases). This CDR3 is 16 amino acids long. Germline CDR1 and CDR2: DFQATT and SNEGSKA (reference sequence). The V end was cut by 4 bases, the J end by 2 bases, with 18 bases between. The CDR3 is CSANRGPRGGNQPQHF. CDR3 nucleotides: TGCAGTGCTAACCGGGGACCTCGGGGGGGCAATCAGCCCCAGCATTTT.

V usage is TRBV5-1 and J usage is TRBJ1-2; D remains ambiguous. Trimming removed 2 bases from V and 1 base from J, with 6 bases in between. The length of the CDR3 is 13 residues. Germline V CDR1 and CDR2: SGHRS, YFSETQ. CDR3 amino acids: CASSFGSNYGYTF. The CDR3, as DNA: TGCGCCAGCAGCTTCGGAAGTAACTATGGCTACACCTTC.

The genes are TRBV12-3 or TRBV12-4 and TRBJ1-5; tentatively, D is TRBD1 (5 bases). Trimming removed 1 base at V and 7 bases at J, with 8 bases between. CDR3 length: 13 amino acids. CDR3 protein: CASSLGGRQPQHF. CDR3 coding DNA: TGTGCCAGCAGTTTAGGGGGCCGCCAGCCCCAGCATTTT.

The chain uses TRBV11-1 and TRBJ1-6; D is uncertain. V was clipped by 0 bases and J by 5 bases, with 8 bases between them. CDR3 length: 15 amino acids. CDR1 is SGHAT, CDR2 FQDESV, per germline (reference sequence). CDR3 sequence (DNA): TGTGCCAGCAGCTTAGCGGCGGACGATAATTCACCCCTCCACTTT. Amino acids: CASSLAADDNSPLHF.

This clonotype was seen more than once but under ten times. V gene TRBV30 combines with J gene TRBJ1-2, with D perhaps matching TRBD1 (6 bases). Germline CDR1 and CDR2: GTSNPN and SVGIG (reference sequence). V lost 8 bases, J lost 7 bases, and 14 bases lay in between. The CDR3 covers 11 residues. The CDR3 bases are TGTGCCCTTTCACAGGGAGTTGGCTACACCTTC. Translated: CALSQGVGYTF.

The chain has TRBV6-5 and TRBJ2-1; no reliable D call. CDR3 size: 16 residues. Germline V gives CDR1 MNHEY, CDR2 SVGAGI. Trimming stripped 5 bases from V and 6 bases from J, with 20 bases between. In DNA form, the CDR3 reads TGTGCCAGCAGTACTTTACACGGACGGGCGGTCAATGAGCAGTTCTTC. Its translation: CASSTLHGRAVNEQFF.

This sequence joins TRBV28 and TRBJ2-3; 10 positions agree with TRBD2. The CDR3 length is 16 residues. Germline V gene lookup returns CDR1 MDHEN and CDR2 SYDVKM. Unmatched junction bases numbered 11, after V lost 5 bases and J lost 6 bases. The CDR3 reads CASSTQAGGPPDTQYF. The CDR3 DNA is TGTGCCAGCAGTACTCAAGCGGGGGGGCCGCCGGATACGCAGTATTTT.

The rearrangement joins TRBV29-1 to TRBJ1-1, with 10 nucleotides matching TRBD1. The junction had 6 bases not matched to a gene; V was cut back by 6 bases and J by 5 bases. Per germline, CDR1 SQVTM and CDR2 ANQGSEA. This CDR3 spans 13 amino acids. The CDR3 is CSVRQGANTEAFF. CDR3 sequence (DNA): TGCAGCGTGCGACAGGGGGCTAATACTGAAGCTTTCTTT. Full variable domain (missing parts from reference TRBV29-1 and TRBJ1-1): SAVISQKPSRDICQRGTSLTIQCQVDSQVTMMFWYRQQPGQSLTLIATANQGSEATYESGFVIDKFPISRPNLTFSTLTVSNMSPEDSSIYLCSVRQGANTEAFFGQGTRLTVV.